The 21 T cell receptor beta chains below were found in one sample sequenced in a study of blood T cell repertoires in COVID-19. Assay: immunoSEQ multiplex PCR; the TCRdb copy retains only in-frame clones and omits some. The sample consists of about 240,000 clones, around 86% of them appearing once. The specimen sequenced was peripheral blood. These receptors came from a woman aged 25 to 45 who had recovered from COVID-19.

Here the CDR3 DNA reads TGTGCCAGTAGTATAGGAGTTAGGCGAGGCACTGAAGCTTTCTTT. Encoded protein: CASSIGVRRGTEAFF. This chain joins TRBV19 and TRBJ1-1, with no clear D. The CDR3 is 15 amino acids. Germline V lookup: CDR1 LNHDA, CDR2 SQIVND (reference sequence). V gave up 1 base and J gave up 4 bases, with 13 bases separating them.

The chain combines TRBV5-1 with TRBJ2-5, with D possibly TRBD2 on 5 matching bases. V lost 4 bases to trimming and J lost 1 base, with 8 bases between them. The germline V gene has CDR1 SGHRS and CDR2 YFSETQ. CDR3 length: 13 amino acids. CDR3: CASSPGVQETQYF. For the CDR3, the DNA is TGCGCCAGCAGCCCCGGGGTCCAAGAGACCCAGTACTTC.

The chain employs TRBV5-4 and TRBJ2-7, with D tentatively TRBD1 (6 bases). Per the germline V gene, CDR1 is SGHNT and CDR2 is YYREEE (reference sequence). V lost 0 bases and J 6 bases, leaving 13 bases between the germline ends. The CDR3 covers 14 residues. The CDR3 DNA is TGTGCCAGCAGCTTGGTTCAGGGGTTAGGCGAGCAGTACTTC. The encoded protein is CASSLVQGLGEQYF.

The chain has TRBV5-4 and TRBJ2-7; 7 nucleotides line up with TRBD2. The J segment lost 0 bases and the V segment lost 3 bases, leaving 6 bases of the junction unmatched. Germline CDR1 reads SGHNT; CDR2 reads YYREEE (reference sequence). The CDR3 is 15 residues long. The CDR3, as DNA: TGTGCCAGCAGCTACTCCGGGGACTACTCCTACGAGCAGTACTTC. Translation: CASSYSGDYSYEQYF. The full variable domain, rest sourced from reference TRBV5-4 and TRBJ2-7, is ETGVTQSPTHLIKTRGQQVTLRCSSQSGHNTVSWYQQALGQGPQFIFQYYREEENGRGNFPPRFSGLQFPNYSSELNVNALELDDSALYLCASSYSGDYSYEQYFGPGTRLTVT.

In this sample, this clone turned up once. The rearrangement links TRBV6-5 to TRBJ1-3; TRBD1 is a possible D gene (5 bases). The length of the CDR3 is 12 residues. Per the germline V gene, CDR1 is MNHEY and CDR2 is SVGAGI. Trimming stripped 8 bases from V and 1 base from J, with 6 bases between. The CDR3 nucleotides are TGTGCCAGCCGGGGGTCTGGAAACACCATATATTTT. It codes for CASRGSGNTIYF.

This clone was found once. CDR3 coding DNA: TGTGCCACCGCCCCGGGACAGGACCTCGGTTCACCCCTCCACTTT. It encodes CATAPGQDLGSPLHF. This chain links TRBV10-3 with TRBJ1-6; 8 positions match TRBD1. The CDR3 loop spans 15 amino acids. Per the germline V gene, CDR1 is ENHRY and CDR2 is SYGVKD. Trimming cost V 10 bases and J 9 bases; bases outside gene matches: 14.

CDR3 in amino acids: CASTQGQGETQYF. For the CDR3, the DNA is TGTGCCAGTACCCAAGGACAGGGCGAGACCCAGTACTTC. V usage is TRBV19 and J usage is TRBJ2-5; 8 bases are a match to TRBD1. Losses at the gene ends were 7 bases for V and 5 bases for J; bases not matched to a gene: 6. CDR1 and CDR2 (germline): LNHDA, SQIVND (reference sequence). The CDR3 contains 13 residues. Combining the CDR3 with reference TRBV19 and TRBJ2-5 gives the whole variable domain DGGITQSPKYLFRKEGQNVTLSCEQNLNHDAMYWYRQDPGQGLRLIYYSQIVNDFQKGDIAEGYSVSREKKESFPLTVTSAQKNPTAFYLCASTQGQGETQYFGPGTRLLVL.

This sequence joins TRBV30 and TRBJ1-3, with 9 bases that match TRBD1. CDR1 GTSNPN and CDR2 SVGIG come from the germline V gene (reference sequence). With 2 bases clipped from V and 4 bases from J, the junction kept 6 bases outside the gene matches. This CDR3 region has 15 residues. This CDR3 is CAWSPWDREGNTIYF. For the CDR3, the DNA is TGTGCCTGGAGTCCCTGGGACAGGGAGGGAAACACCATATATTTT.

The rearrangement joins TRBV28 to TRBJ1-5, with D possibly matching TRBD1 (5 bases). Per the germline V gene, CDR1 is MDHEN and CDR2 is SYDVKM. The V gene lost 6 bases and the J gene lost 3 bases, with 6 bases spanning the gap. The CDR3 extends over 12 amino acids. CDR3: CASRDTNQPQHF. DNA for the CDR3: TGTGCCAGCAGGGACACCAATCAGCCCCAGCATTTT. Full variable domain (remainder filled in from reference TRBV28 and TRBJ1-5): DVKVTQSSRYLVKRTGEKVFLECVQDMDHENMFWYRQDPGLGLRLIYFSYDVKMKEKGDIPEGYSVSREKKERFSLILESASTNQTSMYLCASRDTNQPQHFGDGTRLSIL.

The chain combines TRBV27 with TRBJ1-5; maybe TRBD1 (5 bases). This CDR3 is built from 14 residues. Trimming stripped 10 bases from V and 0 bases from J, with 13 bases between. Germline CDR1 MNHEY, CDR2 SMNVEV (reference sequence). CDR3 amino acids: CAIAGGISNQPQHF. CDR3 DNA: TGTGCCATCGCGGGGGGTATTAGCAATCAGCCCCAGCATTTT.

The chain employs TRBV6-5 and TRBJ1-2; D is uncertain. V lost 2 bases, J lost 6 bases, and 10 bases lay in between. The CDR3 sequence is 13 residues long. Germline CDR1 and CDR2: MNHEY and SVGAGI. The CDR3 DNA reads TGTGCCAGCAGTTACCGGGTTAATCATGGCTACACCTTC. This sequence encodes CASSYRVNHGYTF.

The chain combines TRBV19 with TRBJ1-1; 8 positions match TRBD1. Trimming removed 5 bases from V and 11 bases from J; junction bases left unmatched: 7. Germline V gives CDR1 LNHDA, CDR2 SQIVND (reference sequence). The CDR3 loop spans 12 amino acids. The CDR3 here is CASSQGAVRAFF. In DNA form, the CDR3 reads TGTGCCAGTAGTCAGGGGGCCGTGAGGGCTTTCTTT.

The rearrangement joins TRBV29-1 to TRBJ1-2, with 7 positions matching TRBD1. With 7 bases clipped from V and 5 bases from J, the junction kept 4 bases outside the gene matches. Germline-derived CDR1 and CDR2 are SQVTM and ANQGSEA. The CDR3 length is 11 residues. The CDR3 loop is CSGRTGYGYTF. CDR3 DNA sequence: TGCAGCGGTCGGACAGGATATGGCTACACCTTC.

This chain connects TRBV12-3 or TRBV12-4 to TRBJ2-5; D remains unclear. The ends were cut back, 2 bases at V and 1 base at J, with 5 bases in the middle. CDR3 length: 13 amino acids. The CDR3 spells CASSLRSQETQYF. As DNA, the CDR3 is TGTGCCAGCAGTTTAAGGAGCCAAGAGACCCAGTACTTC.

V is TRBV15 and J is TRBJ2-5; TRBD2 is a possible D gene (7 bases). Germline assignment: CDR1 LNHNV and CDR2 YYDKDF (reference sequence). The CDR3 is 14 amino acids. V was trimmed by 3 bases and J by 4 bases, leaving 12 bases between them. The CDR3 sequence: CATSRGGAAETQYF. The CDR3 DNA reads as TGTGCCACCAGCAGGGGGGGGGCGGCAGAGACCCAGTACTTC. Using reference TRBV15 and TRBJ2-5 for the parts outside the CDR3, the full variable domain is DAMVIQNPRYQVTQFGKPVTLSCSQTLNHNVMYWYQQKSSQAPKLLFHYYDKDFNNEADTPDNFQSRRPNTSFCFLDIRSPGLGDTAMYLCATSRGGAAETQYFGPGTRLLVL.

The chain uses TRBV27 and TRBJ2-1, with D possibly TRBD1 on 6 matching bases. Germline lookup yields CDR1 MNHEY and CDR2 SMNVEV (reference sequence). The V and J ends lost 1 base and 3 bases respectively, with 10 bases between them. The CDR3 covers 15 residues. The CDR3 DNA is TGTGCCAGCAGTTTATACGCAGGGGACTACAATGAGCAGTTCTTC. Encoded protein: CASSLYAGDYNEQFF.

The rearrangement uses TRBV2 and TRBJ2-5; the D gene is possibly TRBD2 (7 bases). The CDR3 covers 15 residues. The germline CDR1 and CDR2 sequences are SNHLY and FYNNEI. V was trimmed by 1 base and J by 5 bases, leaving 14 bases between them. The CDR3 DNA is TGTGCCAGCAGTGAAGACGTTGGGGGGGCGGAGACCCAGTACTTC. Protein: CASSEDVGGAETQYF. The whole variable domain, remainder taken from reference TRBV2 and TRBJ2-5, is EPEVTQTPSHQVTQMGQEVILRCVPISNHLYFYWYRQILGQKVEFLVSFYNNEISEKSEIFDDQFSVERPDGSNFTLKIRSTKLEDSAMYFCASSEDVGGAETQYFGPGTRLLVL.

The CDR3 coding sequence is TGTGCCAGCAGCCAAGACGCAAGCGGGGTTGACAATGAGCAGTTCTTC. Residues: CASSQDASGVDNEQFF. This chain links TRBV3-1 (or the pseudogene TRBV3-2) with TRBJ2-1; 7 nucleotides line up with TRBD2. The V gene end was trimmed by 0 bases and the J gene end by 5 bases; junction bases not matched to a gene: 7. Germline V gene data show CDR1 as LGHDT and CDR2 as YNNKEL (reference sequence). This CDR3 has 16 residues.

The chain employs TRBV7-8 and TRBJ1-6; D is possibly TRBD1 (6 bases). The CDR3 sequence is 17 residues long. V was cut by 1 base and J by 14 bases, with 24 bases left in between. CDR1 is SGHVS and CDR2 is FQNEAQ in the germline V gene. CDR3 bases: TGTGCCAGCAGCTTAGGTTGGAAAGACAGGCATCTAGTCACCCTCCACTTT. It translates to CASSLGWKDRHLVTLHF. The variable domain in full, completed from reference TRBV7-8 and TRBJ1-6, reads GAGVSQSPRYKVAKRGQDVALRCDPISGHVSLFWYQQALGQGPEFLTYFQNEAQLDKSGLPSDRFFAERPEGSVSTLKIQRTQQEDSAVYLCASSLGWKDRHLVTLHFGNGTRLTVT.

The CDR3 is CASSLPGAQSYGYTF. DNA of the CDR3: TGTGCCAGCAGCTTGCCAGGGGCACAATCCTATGGCTACACCTTC. This rearrangement joins TRBV5-4 to TRBJ1-2, with TRBD1 as a possible D gene (6 bases). Trimming took off 1 base at V and 4 bases at J, with 14 bases between the two ends. This CDR3 has 15 amino acids. CDR1 SGHNT and CDR2 YYREEE come from the germline V gene (reference sequence).

This chain uses TRBV25-1 with TRBJ2-1; a possible D gene is TRBD1 (6 bases). The CDR3 runs 16 residues. Germline CDR1 MGHDK, CDR2 SYGVNS. The ends were cut back, 2 bases at V and 2 bases at J, with 13 bases in the middle. CDR3 region: CASSEPRGRPYNEQFF. The CDR3 nucleotides are TGTGCCAGCAGTGAACCCAGGGGAAGGCCCTACAATGAGCAGTTCTTC.